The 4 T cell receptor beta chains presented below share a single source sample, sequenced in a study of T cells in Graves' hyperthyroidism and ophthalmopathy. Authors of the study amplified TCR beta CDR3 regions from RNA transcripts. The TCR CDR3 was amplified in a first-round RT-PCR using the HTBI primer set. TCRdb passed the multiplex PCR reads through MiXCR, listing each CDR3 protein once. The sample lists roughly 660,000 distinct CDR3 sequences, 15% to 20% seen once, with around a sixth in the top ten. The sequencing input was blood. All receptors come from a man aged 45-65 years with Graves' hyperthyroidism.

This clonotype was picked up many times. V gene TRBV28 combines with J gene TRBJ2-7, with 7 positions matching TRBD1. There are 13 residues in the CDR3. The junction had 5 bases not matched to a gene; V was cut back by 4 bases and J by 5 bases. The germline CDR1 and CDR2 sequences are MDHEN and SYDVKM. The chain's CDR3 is CASSSDRLDEQYF. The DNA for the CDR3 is TGTGCCAGCAGTTCGGACAGGCTCGACGAGCAGTACTTC.

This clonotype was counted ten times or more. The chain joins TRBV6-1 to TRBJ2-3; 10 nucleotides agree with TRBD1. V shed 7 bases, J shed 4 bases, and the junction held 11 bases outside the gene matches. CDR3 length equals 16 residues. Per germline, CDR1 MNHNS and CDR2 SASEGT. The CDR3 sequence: CASIDRGRIHADTQYF. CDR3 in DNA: TGTGCCAGCATCGACAGGGGGCGGATTCATGCAGATACGCAGTATTTT.

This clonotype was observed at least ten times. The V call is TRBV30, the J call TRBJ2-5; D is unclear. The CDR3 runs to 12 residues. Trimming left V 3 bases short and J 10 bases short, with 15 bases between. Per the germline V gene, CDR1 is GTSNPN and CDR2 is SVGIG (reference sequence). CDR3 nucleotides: TGTGCCTGGAGCCCACCCGTCTCAAGCCAGTACTTC. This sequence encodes CAWSPPVSSQYF.

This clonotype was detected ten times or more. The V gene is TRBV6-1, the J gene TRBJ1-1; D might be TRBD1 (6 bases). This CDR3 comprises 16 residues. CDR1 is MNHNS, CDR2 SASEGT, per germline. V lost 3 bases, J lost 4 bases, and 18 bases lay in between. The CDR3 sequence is CASSDRGGFLGTEAFF. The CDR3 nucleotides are TGTGCCAGCAGTGACAGGGGAGGTTTTCTCGGCACTGAAGCTTTCTTT.